These 23 T cell receptor beta chains were all obtained from the same sample, sequenced in a study of response to subunit inactivated influenza vaccine. One entry per CDR3 protein results from TCRdb running MiXCR on the RT-PCR reads. The table lists 150,000 to 200,000 distinct CDR3 sequences, about 9% of them singletons. The material was non-naive T cells sorted from PBMCs, obtained on the day of vaccination. Receptor source: a man over 45 who received an inactivated influenza vaccine.

This clonotype was seen at least ten times. The chain carries TRBV29-1 and TRBJ2-7; 9 bases fit TRBD1. V shed 5 bases and J 4 bases; nucleotides not matched to a gene: 3. The CDR3 contains 12 residues. CDR1 and CDR2 (germline): SQVTM, ANQGSEA. In DNA form, the CDR3 reads TGCAGCGTTCTCGGGACAGGGTACGAGCAGTACTTC. Translation gives CSVLGTGYEQYF.

This clonotype showed up just a few times. V usage is TRBV15 and J usage is TRBJ2-5; no clear D gene. Germline CDR1 LNHNV, CDR2 YYDKDF (reference sequence). The germline V and J ends were trimmed by 0 bases and 1 base, with 6 bases remaining between them. The CDR3 sequence is 14 residues long. The CDR3 is CATSRDMAQETQYF. DNA of the CDR3: TGTGCCACCAGCAGAGATATGGCCCAAGAGACCCAGTACTTC.

In its sample, this clonotype was seen a few times. This sequence joins TRBV12-3 or TRBV12-4 and TRBJ1-4; TRBD1 might be the D (6 bases). Trimming removed 3 bases at V and 8 bases at J, with 10 bases between. The CDR3 is 13 residues long. CDR3: CASSFRGGEKLFF. Written as DNA, the CDR3 is TGTGCCAGCAGTTTTAGGGGGGGGGAAAAACTGTTTTTT.

This chain links TRBV7-7 with TRBJ2-1, with unresolved D. The CDR3 sequence is 13 residues long. V shed 5 bases and J shed 9 bases, with 14 bases lying between them. Per the germline V gene, CDR1 is SSHAT and CDR2 is FNYEAQ (reference sequence). The CDR3 bases are TGTGCCAGCAGCGCTGACCGCGGCGGTGAGCAGTTCTTC. Its protein product is CASSADRGGEQFF.

In its sample, this clonotype was seen a few times. The genes are TRBV4-3 and TRBJ2-1; D perhaps matches TRBD2 (6 bases). The V end was cut by 3 bases, the J end by 2 bases, with 11 bases between. There are 15 residues in the CDR3. CDR1 LGHNA and CDR2 YSLEER come from the germline V gene. The CDR3 DNA is TGCGCCAGCAGCCACGTAGCGGAACCCTACAATGAGCAGTTCTTC. It is translated as CASSHVAEPYNEQFF.

This clonotype was detected a few times. V is TRBV2 and J is TRBJ2-1, with D possibly matching TRBD2 (7 bases). V was trimmed by 3 bases and J by 2 bases, leaving 11 bases between them. The germline V gene has CDR1 SNHLY and CDR2 FYNNEI. The CDR3 covers 15 residues. CDR3 in amino acids: CASSDGGGPYNEQFF. CDR3 nucleotides: TGTGCCAGCAGTGATGGGGGGGGGCCCTACAATGAGCAGTTCTTC.

This clonotype was recorded at least ten times. The rearrangement links TRBV12-3 or TRBV12-4 to TRBJ2-5; 8 bases agree with TRBD1. With 6 bases clipped from V and 9 bases from J, the junction kept 15 bases outside the gene matches. CDR3 length equals 15 residues. The CDR3 sequence: CASSLGQATFEAQYF. CDR3 DNA: TGTGCCAGCAGCCTGGGACAGGCGACGTTTGAGGCCCAGTACTTC.

Only a few counts were recorded for this clonotype. This chain joins TRBV4-2 and TRBJ1-4, with D maybe TRBD1 (5 bases). CDR3 length equals 13 residues. Germline CDR1 reads LGHNA; CDR2 reads YNFKEQ. Trimming took 7 bases from V and 7 from J, leaving 13 bases between them. CDR3 DNA sequence: TGTGCCAGCAATCCGGGGGGAGGTGAAAAACTGTTTTTT. This encodes CASNPGGGEKLFF.

This clonotype was observed a few times. This sequence joins TRBV5-5 and TRBJ1-4; D not resolved. V lost 3 bases, J lost 4 bases, and 10 bases lay in between. The CDR3 covers 14 residues. Looked up from germline, CDR1 is SGHKS and CDR2 is YYEKEE (reference sequence). CDR3 DNA sequence: TGTGCCAGCAGCTCCCCCCGTGGTAATGAAAAACTGTTTTTT. It specifies CASSSPRGNEKLFF.

This clonotype has ten or more counts. The chain uses TRBV3-1 and TRBJ1-1, with D unclear. Per the germline V gene, CDR1 is LGHDT and CDR2 is YNNKEL (reference sequence). This CDR3 contains 15 residues. Between the trimmed V and J ends, which lost 0 bases and 0 bases, there was a span of 8 bases. CDR3 sequence (DNA): TGTGCCAGCAGCCAAGAAAGGGTTCTGAACACTGAAGCTTTCTTT. As protein: CASSQERVLNTEAFF.

The V and J genes are TRBV15 and TRBJ1-5; the D is unclear. The CDR3 is 15 residues long. Germline V CDR1 and CDR2: LNHNV, YYDKDF (reference sequence). Trimming took 0 bases from V and 9 from J, leaving 15 bases between them. The CDR3: CATSRDRAGYAPQHF. The CDR3 DNA reads TGTGCCACCAGCAGAGATCGAGCAGGCTATGCGCCCCAGCATTTT.

V is TRBV18 and J is TRBJ2-1, with D tentatively TRBD1 (5 bases). The CDR3 has 21 amino acids. V was pared by 2 bases and J by 0 bases, with 26 bases between. Germline loops: CDR1 KGHSH, CDR2 LQKENI. CDR3 sequence reads: CASSPSYAVAGSTSSYNEQFF. Here the CDR3 DNA reads TGTGCCAGCTCACCATCATACGCCGTGGCAGGGTCCACCAGCTCCTACAATGAGCAGTTCTTC. The entire variable domain, with the rest obtained from reference TRBV18 and TRBJ2-1, is as follows: NAGVMQNPRHLVRRRGQEARLRCSPMKGHSHVYWYRQLPEEGLKFMVYLQKENIIDESGMPKERFSAEFPKEGPSILRIQQVVRGDSAAYFCASSPSYAVAGSTSSYNEQFFGPGTRLTVL.

This clonotype was observed a handful of times. The rearrangement links TRBV24-1 to TRBJ2-2; D gene ambiguous. Germline assignment: CDR1 KGHDR and CDR2 SFDVKD. V was shortened by 6 bases and J by 6 bases, with 13 bases between the two germline ends. The CDR3 contains 14 residues. The CDR3 here is CATSLGENAGELFF. In DNA form, the CDR3 reads TGTGCCACCAGTTTAGGAGAGAATGCCGGGGAGCTGTTTTTT.

This clonotype was seen a handful of times. The chain joins TRBV9 to TRBJ2-5; no firm D call. From germline, CDR1 is SGDLS and CDR2 YYNGEE. V lost 0 bases, J lost 4 bases, and 19 bases lay in between. This CDR3 is built from 17 residues. Written as DNA, the CDR3 is TGTGCCAGCAGCGTAGGAAGGGCGACATGGGTGGGAGAGACCCAGTACTTC. It encodes CASSVGRATWVGETQYF.

The chain links TRBV5-4 to TRBJ2-1; 7 bases are a match to TRBD1. The V and J ends lost 7 bases and 7 bases, in that order; junction bases with no gene match: 5. The CDR3 extends over 12 amino acids. Germline values: CDR1 SGHNT, CDR2 YYREEE (reference sequence). The CDR3 DNA sequence: TGTGCCAGCTCAAAGGACAGGAATGAGCAGTTCTTC. This codes for CASSKDRNEQFF.

The chain uses TRBV12-3 or TRBV12-4 and TRBJ1-2; D gene ambiguous. Trimming removed 6 bases from V and 4 bases from J, with 12 bases in between. The CDR3 sequence is 13 residues long. CDR3 in amino acids: CASSPITVYGYTF. For the CDR3, the DNA is TGTGCCAGCAGCCCCATTACGGTCTATGGCTACACCTTC.

J is TRBJ2-3 and V is TRBV5-1; TRBD1 matches 7 bases. The CDR3 sequence is 16 residues long. Germline CDR1 is SGHRS and CDR2 is YFSETQ. The V segment lost 0 bases and the J segment 1 base; nucleotides outside the gene matches: 5. The CDR3 nucleotides are TGCGCCAGCAGCTTGGACAGGGGCGCTGGCACAGATACGCAGTATTTT. Its protein product is CASSLDRGAGTDTQYF.

The V call is TRBV2, the J call TRBJ2-1, with D hard to call. Per the germline V gene, CDR1 is SNHLY and CDR2 is FYNNEI. The CDR3 is 14 residues long. V shed 3 bases and J shed 6 bases, with 12 bases lying between them. The CDR3 nucleotides read TGTGCCAGCAGTGACAGTCGGAACCGCAATGAGCAGTTCTTC. Translation: CASSDSRNRNEQFF.

Only a few counts were recorded for this clonotype. The chain is built from TRBV7-3 and TRBJ2-1; TRBD2 aligns across 11 bases. Trimming removed 2 bases from V and 9 bases from J; junction bases left unmatched: 6. This CDR3 has 15 residues. Germline V gene sequence: CDR1 SGHTA, CDR2 FQGTGA. CDR3 nucleotide sequence: TGTGCCAGCAGCTTATCAACTAGCGGGAGTATTGAGCAGTTCTTC. Translation: CASSLSTSGSIEQFF.

The table lists this clonotype with many counts. This sequence joins TRBV9 and TRBJ2-5; TRBD2 aligns across 7 bases. CDR3 length equals 13 residues. Germline V lookup: CDR1 SGDLS, CDR2 YYNGEE. Trimming removed 3 bases from V and 7 bases from J; junction bases left unmatched: 6. For the CDR3, the DNA is TGTGCCAGCAGCGAGGGCGGCGGGGGGACCCAGTACTTC. As protein: CASSEGGGGTQYF.

The V and J genes are TRBV6-2 or TRBV6-3 and TRBJ1-2; no definite D call. Trimming took 6 bases from V and 5 from J, leaving 10 bases between them. Germline-derived CDR1 and CDR2 are MNHEY and SVGEGT. This CDR3 has 12 amino acids. The CDR3 protein is CASRRQAYGYTF. In DNA form, the CDR3 reads TGTGCCAGCAGGCGGCAGGCGTATGGCTACACCTTC.

The table lists this clonotype with a few counts. This chain joins TRBV20-1 and TRBJ2-1; D is perhaps TRBD2 (6 bases). V was clipped by 8 bases and J by 9 bases, with 17 bases between them. CDR1 and CDR2 (germline): DFQATT, SNEGSKA (reference sequence). CDR3 size: 12 residues. The CDR3 region has the DNA TGCAGTTCCAGATCTCCCGGGAGTGAGCAGTTCTTC. Encoded protein: CSSRSPGSEQFF.

This clonotype came up a few times. The rearrangement uses TRBV3-1 and TRBJ1-5; D call uncertain. This CDR3 contains 15 residues. Germline CDR1 reads LGHDT; CDR2 reads YNNKEL (reference sequence). The ends were cut back, 4 bases at V and 1 base at J, with 11 bases in the middle. The CDR3 DNA sequence: TGTGCCAGCAGCCCCGCCCCTGACAGCAATCAGCCCCAGCATTTT. Translated: CASSPAPDSNQPQHF.